These 27 T cell receptor beta chains were all obtained from the same sample, sequenced in a study of blood T cell repertoires in COVID-19. Some clones are missing from TCRdb's copy, which holds only in-frame ones; the method was immunoSEQ multiplex PCR. The sample carries 40,000 or so clones, around 81% recorded once. The sample taken for sequencing was peripheral blood. The receptors here all came from a man aged 40-49 years with active or convalescent COVID-19.

This clone was picked up a small number of times. V gene TRBV29-1 combines with J gene TRBJ1-1; perhaps TRBD1 as D (5 bases). The V gene's germline CDR1 is SQVTM and CDR2 ANQGSEA. The CDR3 has 14 amino acids. V was trimmed by 6 bases and J by 1 base, leaving 15 bases between them. The CDR3 bases are TGCAGCGTCCCAGGGCGGACCAAGAACACTGAAGCTTTCTTT. The encoded protein is CSVPGRTKNTEAFF.

This clone was counted only a few times. The rearrangement uses TRBV6-1 and TRBJ2-7, with 9 bases aligning to TRBD2. The CDR3 extends over 16 amino acids. CDR1 is MNHNS and CDR2 is SASEGT in the germline V gene. J lost 1 base, V lost 6 bases, and 10 bases had no gene match. The CDR3 loop reads CASREKTSGLSYEQYF. CDR3 in DNA: TGTGCCAGCAGGGAAAAAACTAGCGGGCTTTCCTACGAGCAGTACTTC.

The gene calls are TRBV13 and TRBJ2-7; the D gene is possibly TRBD2 (6 bases). In germline, CDR1 is PRHDT, CDR2 FYEKMQ (reference sequence). The CDR3 spans 15 residues. Deletions cut 3 bases from V and 4 bases from J, with 16 bases between. CDR3: CASSLAGLGEYEQYF. The CDR3 coding sequence is TGTGCCAGCAGCTTGGCGGGACTTGGGGAGTACGAGCAGTACTTC.

J is TRBJ1-5 and V is TRBV27, with 9 nucleotides matching TRBD1. Germline loops: CDR1 MNHEY, CDR2 SMNVEV (reference sequence). The CDR3 consists of 16 residues. Losses at the gene ends were 2 bases for V and 4 bases for J; bases not matched to a gene: 6. In DNA form, the CDR3 reads TGTGCCAGCAGTTTACGGGTCGGGACAGGGAATCAGCCCCAGCATTTT. Translating gives CASSLRVGTGNQPQHF.

This rearrangement joins TRBV19 to TRBJ2-3; the D gene is possibly TRBD1 (6 bases). Looked up from germline, CDR1 is LNHDA and CDR2 is SQIVND (reference sequence). The CDR3 contains 13 residues. V was shortened by 4 bases and J by 6 bases, with 11 bases between the two germline ends. The CDR3: CASSTQGWDTQYF. In DNA form, the CDR3 reads TGTGCCAGTAGTACACAGGGCTGGGATACGCAGTATTTT. The full variable domain, completed using reference TRBV19 and TRBJ2-3, is DGGITQSPKYLFRKEGQNVTLSCEQNLNHDAMYWYRQDPGQGLRLIYYSQIVNDFQKGDIAEGYSVSREKKESFPLTVTSAQKNPTAFYLCASSTQGWDTQYFGPGTRLTVL.

V usage is TRBV12-3 or TRBV12-4 and J usage is TRBJ2-5; no clear D. Trimming shortened V by 7 bases and J by 3 bases, and 9 bases separated the two germline ends. The CDR3 extends over 12 amino acids. In DNA, the CDR3 is TGTGCCAGCACCTTAAATAAAGAGACCCAGTACTTC. Translating gives CASTLNKETQYF.

To note about this clone: Other DNA sequences in the sample encode the same CDR3. This chain uses TRBV6-6 with TRBJ1-1; 10 nucleotides line up with TRBD1. This CDR3 comprises 14 residues. Unmatched junction bases numbered 6, after V lost 6 bases and J lost 5 bases. Germline V lookup: CDR1 MNHNY, CDR2 SVGAGI (reference sequence). The CDR3 spells CASSPRTGGTEAFF. DNA for the CDR3: TGTGCCAGCAGCCCTAGGACAGGGGGTACTGAAGCTTTCTTT.

A single count supports this clone. The chain joins TRBV19 to TRBJ1-1; 9 positions match TRBD1. The CDR3 spans 14 residues. Germline V gene sequence: CDR1 LNHDA, CDR2 SQIVND (reference sequence). V lost 7 bases and J lost 3; bases outside the gene matches: 6. CDR3 DNA sequence: TGTGCCAGTAAACAGGGGGCGATGGACACTGAAGCTTTCTTT. It codes for CASKQGAMDTEAFF.

V usage is TRBV5-4 and J usage is TRBJ1-5, with 10 bases aligning to TRBD1. The trim removed 0 bases at V and 7 bases at J, leaving 4 bases unmatched. The CDR3 totals 15 residues. CDR1 SGHNT and CDR2 YYREEE come from the germline V gene (reference sequence). This chain's CDR3 is CASSLDPTGGQPQHF. The CDR3 coding sequence is TGTGCCAGCAGCTTGGATCCGACAGGGGGCCAGCCCCAGCATTTT.

The chain uses TRBV7-3 and TRBJ1-1; D may be TRBD1 (5 bases). Trimming cost V 1 base and J 1 base, with 16 bases left between them. In germline, CDR1 is SGHTA, CDR2 FQGTGA. The CDR3 is made up of 17 amino acids. CDR3: CASSLIGGLSRNTEAFF. CDR3 coding DNA: TGTGCCAGCAGCTTAATTGGGGGGTTGTCGAGGAACACTGAAGCTTTCTTT.

In this sample, this clone turned up once. This chain uses TRBV5-1 with TRBJ2-7, with D possibly being TRBD2 (5 bases). Looked up from germline, CDR1 is SGHRS and CDR2 is YFSETQ. The CDR3 loop spans 16 amino acids. V lost 4 bases to trimming and J lost 1 base, with 18 bases between them. The CDR3 DNA reads as TGCGCCAGCAGCCTCGTGGCGAGCGGTAGATCCTACGAGCAGTACTTC. Translation gives CASSLVASGRSYEQYF.

The rearrangement uses TRBV28 and TRBJ1-1; tentatively, D is TRBD1 (5 bases). From germline, CDR1 is MDHEN and CDR2 SYDVKM. The CDR3 runs 13 residues. Trimming took 6 bases from V and 1 from J, leaving 9 bases between them. CDR3 DNA: TGTGCCAGCAGGACTGACAGGAACACTGAAGCTTTCTTT. Its translation is CASRTDRNTEAFF.

This sequence joins TRBV28 and TRBJ1-4; D uncertain. This CDR3 spans 14 amino acids. Trimming took 2 bases from V and 5 from J, leaving 9 bases between them. Per germline, CDR1 MDHEN and CDR2 SYDVKM. CDR3 protein: CASSLIQLNEKLFF. CDR3 DNA sequence: TGTGCCAGCAGTTTAATTCAGTTAAATGAAAAACTGTTTTTT.

The rearrangement links TRBV19 to TRBJ2-3, with D uncertain. This CDR3 comprises 14 residues. The V gene lost 3 bases and the J gene lost 1 base, with 8 bases spanning the gap. The germline V gene encodes CDR1 LNHDA and CDR2 SQIVND (reference sequence). The CDR3 region has the DNA TGTGCCAGTAGTATCTCAACACGCACAGATACGCAGTATTTT. Protein product: CASSISTRTDTQYF. The variable domain in full, with the rest retrieved from reference TRBV19 and TRBJ2-3, is DGGITQSPKYLFRKEGQNVTLSCEQNLNHDAMYWYRQDPGQGLRLIYYSQIVNDFQKGDIAEGYSVSREKKESFPLTVTSAQKNPTAFYLCASSISTRTDTQYFGPGTRLTVL.

This sequence joins TRBV7-3 and TRBJ1-2; D is unclear. V dropped 5 bases and J dropped 3 bases, with 16 bases sitting between them. Germline values: CDR1 SGHTA, CDR2 FQGTGA. The length of the CDR3 is 15 residues. CDR3 DNA sequence: TGTGCCAGCAGCCCCCTCTGGGCACTAGACTATGGCTACACCTTC. This translates into CASSPLWALDYGYTF.

The count of this clone is one. The chain recombines TRBV5-1 with TRBJ1-3, with no clear D. Trimming left V 4 bases short and J 0 bases short, with 14 bases between. The CDR3 contains 16 residues. Per the germline V gene, CDR1 is SGHRS and CDR2 is YFSETQ. The CDR3 DNA is TGCGCCAGCAGCCCTGTCCAGGTTGCCTCTGGAAACACCATATATTTT. Protein product: CASSPVQVASGNTIYF.

This sequence joins TRBV13 and TRBJ2-7; TRBD2 matches 10 bases. The ends lost 8 bases at V and 7 bases at J; junction bases unmatched: 8. Germline V gene data show CDR1 as PRHDT and CDR2 as FYEKMQ (reference sequence). The CDR3 totals 13 residues. The CDR3 spells CASSQSGGGEQYF. Here the CDR3 DNA reads TGTGCCAGCTCCCAGAGCGGGGGGGGTGAGCAGTACTTC. Variable domain in full (rest from reference TRBV13 and TRBJ2-7): AAGVIQSPRHLIKEKRETATLKCYPIPRHDTVYWYQQGPGQDPQFLISFYEKMQSDKGSIPDRFSAQQFSDYHSELNMSSLELGDSALYFCASSQSGGGEQYFGPGTRLTVT.

This clone was seen a handful of times. The rearrangement uses TRBV12-5 and TRBJ2-2, with a tentative D call TRBD1 (6 bases). This CDR3 has 16 residues. CDR1 LGHNT and CDR2 FRNRAP come from the germline V gene. Trimming removed 6 bases at V and 0 bases at J, with 14 bases between. CDR3 amino acids: CASGPPRTANTGELFF. CDR3 DNA sequence: TGTGCTAGTGGCCCACCCCGGACAGCGAACACCGGGGAGCTGTTTTTT.

This chain links TRBV7-9 with TRBJ2-7; the match to TRBD1 covers 11 bases. Germline V gene lookup returns CDR1 SEHNR and CDR2 FQNEAQ (reference sequence). V shed 11 bases and J 5 bases; nucleotides not matched to a gene: 8. The CDR3 contains 13 residues. The CDR3 region is CAFRDRGTHEQYF. In DNA form, the CDR3 reads TGTGCCTTCCGGGACAGGGGGACCCACGAGCAGTACTTC.

The chain employs TRBV7-6 and TRBJ2-4, with D possibly TRBD2 on 6 matching bases. CDR3 length: 16 amino acids. Per the germline V gene, CDR1 is SGHVS and CDR2 is FNYEAQ. The V gene lost 0 bases and the J gene lost 1 base, with 10 bases spanning the gap. The chain's CDR3 is CASSLASGNAKNIQYF. CDR3 nucleotide sequence: TGTGCCAGCAGCTTAGCTAGCGGTAACGCCAAAAACATTCAGTACTTC.

The V call is TRBV27, the J call TRBJ2-7; D possibly corresponds to TRBD1 (6 bases). V gave up 8 bases and J gave up 3 bases, with 11 bases separating them. There are 12 residues in the CDR3. The V gene's germline CDR1 is MNHEY and CDR2 SMNVEV (reference sequence). This CDR3 reads CASRTANYEQYF. For the CDR3, the DNA is TGTGCCAGCCGGACAGCTAACTACGAGCAGTACTTC.

V and J are TRBV5-1 and TRBJ1-1; no reliable D call. V was pared by 2 bases and J by 5 bases, with 7 bases between. The CDR3 totals 12 residues. The germline CDR1 and CDR2 sequences are SGHRS and YFSETQ. The CDR3 here is CASSFRGTEAFF. For the CDR3, the DNA is TGCGCCAGCAGCTTCCGAGGAACTGAAGCTTTCTTT.

The V gene is TRBV4-1, the J gene TRBJ2-3, with D perhaps matching TRBD1 (7 bases). Trimming left V 4 bases short and J 3 bases short, with 17 bases between. CDR3 length equals 16 residues. The germline gives CDR1 MGHRA, CDR2 YSYEKL. The CDR3 DNA is TGCGCCAGCAGCCCCACCGCCCAGGGGGGAACAGATACGCAGTATTTT. It yields the protein CASSPTAQGGTDTQYF.

The table lists this clone with a few counts. The chain is built from TRBV12-3 or TRBV12-4 and TRBJ2-3; no reliable D call. This CDR3 region has 12 residues. Trimming took off 3 bases at V and 3 bases at J, with 4 bases between the two ends. The CDR3 protein is CASSFGTDTQYF. The CDR3 DNA sequence: TGTGCCAGCAGTTTCGGGACAGATACGCAGTATTTT.

This clone was recorded a few times. The chain is built from TRBV6-5 and TRBJ2-7, with TRBD1 matching 7 bases. The trim removed 5 bases at V and 1 base at J, leaving 5 bases unmatched. The CDR3 spans 14 residues. CDR1 and CDR2 (germline): MNHEY, SVGAGI. In DNA form, the CDR3 reads TGTGCCAGCAGTCCCCGGGACAGATCCTACGAGCAGTACTTC. Encoded protein: CASSPRDRSYEQYF.

The rearrangement joins TRBV5-6 to TRBJ2-1; D not certain. Germline values: CDR1 SGHDT, CDR2 YYEEEE. Trimming pared 0 bases from V and 5 bases from J, leaving 9 bases between. This CDR3 region has 14 residues. CDR3 DNA sequence: TGTGCCAGCAGCTTGGCTTCTATGAACAATGAGCAGTTCTTC. It translates to CASSLASMNNEQFF.

CDR3 coding DNA: TGTGCCAGCAGCCCCTTCGGGGGAAAGAGCAAAAATGAGCAGTTCTTC. Its translation is CASSPFGGKSKNEQFF. The genes are TRBV7-9 and TRBJ2-1, with a tentative D call TRBD2 (6 bases). The CDR3 consists of 16 residues. The germline V gene has CDR1 SEHNR and CDR2 FQNEAQ (reference sequence). V was shortened by 5 bases and J by 7 bases, with 21 bases between the two germline ends. Supplemented by reference TRBV7-9 and TRBJ2-1, the full variable domain reads DTGVSQNPRHKITKRGQNVTFRCDPISEHNRLYWYRQTLGQGPEFLTYFQNEAQLEKSRLLSDRFSAERPKGSFSTLEIQRTEQGDSAMYLCASSPFGGKSKNEQFFGPGTRLTVL.